This T cell receptor (beta chain) was identified in a study of blood T cell repertoires in COVID-19. Study overall: Acute and convalescent COVID-19 samples came from the United States, Italy and Spain. PBMCs, B-cell-depleted T cells, or T cells were the source of the cDNA or gDNA that made up the material.

This clone was picked up a small number of times. In the original analysis: Reference gene primer amplification in the assay estimated nucleated cell counts. The table came from immunoSEQ multiplex PCR; TCRdb's copy has only in-frame clones and leaves some out. That table is the source of V, J and clone size, and D and trimming were worked out from the DNA. Here the sample spans 180,000 or so clones, almost 85% being singletons. This CDR3 contains 14 residues. Germline V gives CDR1 MNHEY, CDR2 SVGAGI. V lost 7 bases and J 2 bases, leaving 15 bases between the germline ends. This chain connects TRBV6-5 to TRBJ2-7; maybe TRBD1 (6 bases). The sequencing sample was made of peripheral blood. The receptor was derived from a human donor with acute or convalescent COVID-19. The donor label of this sample is uncertain. CDR3 sequence reads: CASTRQQGTYEQYF. The CDR3 nucleotides are TGTGCCAGCACCAGACAGCAGGGGACCTACGAGCAGTACTTC.